This T cell receptor beta chain was captured by sequencing in a study of identical twins. TCRdb processed the 5' RACE reads anew with MiXCR; each CDR3 protein has one entry. The repertoire has some 460,000 distinct CDR3 sequences, 13% to 15% of them found once; the top ten carry approximately 0.52%. This clonotype was seen more than once but under ten times. With V trimmed by 1 base and J by 2 bases, 9 bases remained unmatched. The V gene's germline CDR1 is DFQATT and CDR2 SNEGSKA (reference sequence). The CDR3 is made up of 18 amino acids. In addition, the sample was reused for a study of yellow fever vaccine responses in identical twins.

This TCR was recovered from a woman aged 18 to 35 in good health. The J gene is TRBJ2-1, the V gene TRBV20-1, with 12 bases matching TRBD2. Material: CD4+ T cells sorted from blood. CDR3 in amino acids: CSARGTSGTQGPYNEQFF. The DNA of the CDR3 is TGCAGTGCTAGAGGGACTAGCGGGACGCAAGGCCCCTACAATGAGCAGTTCTTC.